Listed here are 26 T cell receptor beta chains from one sample, sequenced in a study of beta chain features in type 1 diabetes. Notes on the study in general: Among patients with Type 1 diabetes, TCRB CDR3s were moderately but significantly shorter in every one of the four CD4+ subsets.

These receptors have no identified antigens. Expressed TCRB transcripts were sequenced after all isolated RNA was converted to cDNA. Here immunoSEQ multiplex PCR was the method, and the copy in TCRdb shows in-frame clones only, minus some. Of some 170,000 clones in the sample, roughly 60% are singletons; the top ten hold about 0.081%. The sample was naive CD4+ T cells from blood. Receptors were obtained from a man under 40 with type 1 diabetes.

The rearrangement links TRBV29-1 to TRBJ2-5, with D possibly being TRBD1 (6 bases). Near its end, the DNA agrees better with TRBJ2-7, so the J call may be wrong. The germline V gene has CDR1 SQVTM and CDR2 ANQGSEA. The CDR3 contains 11 residues. The DNA of the CDR3 is TGCAGCGTAAGGACAGCCTACGAGCAGTACTTC. It yields the protein CSVRTAYEQYF.

This clone turned up a few times. The chain combines TRBV29-1 with TRBJ1-1; D is ambiguous. Trimming took off 1 base at V and 1 base at J, with 7 bases between the two ends. The CDR3 loop spans 13 amino acids. Germline-derived CDR1 and CDR2 are SQVTM and ANQGSEA. The CDR3 sequence: CSVEGQTNTEAFF. CDR3 bases: TGCAGCGTTGAAGGGCAGACGAACACTGAAGCTTTCTTT.

The rearrangement joins TRBV29-1 to TRBJ1-2; 9 bases map to TRBD1. The junction had 7 bases not matched to a gene; V was cut back by 6 bases and J by 2 bases. The length of the CDR3 is 14 residues. The V gene's germline CDR1 is SQVTM and CDR2 ANQGSEA. CDR3 in DNA: TGCAGCGTCCCAGCGACAGGGGGGAACTATGGCTACACCTTC. It codes for CSVPATGGNYGYTF.

CDR3 sequence reads: CASSLRTSGYNEQFF. The CDR3 DNA sequence: TGTGCCAGCAGCCTGCGGACTAGCGGCTACAATGAGCAGTTCTTC. The chain is built from TRBV7-9 and TRBJ2-1; TRBD2 agrees at 10 bases. CDR3 length: 15 amino acids. Germline V gene data show CDR1 as SEHNR and CDR2 as FQNEAQ (reference sequence). Trimming cost V 5 bases and J 3 bases; bases outside gene matches: 4.

V is TRBV5-1 and J is TRBJ2-7; TRBD1 might be the D (5 bases). This CDR3 spans 16 amino acids. CDR1 is SGHRS and CDR2 is YFSETQ in the germline V gene. The V end was cut by 6 bases, the J end by 5 bases, with 24 bases between. CDR3 sequence (DNA): TGCGCCAGCACCGAGACCCAGGGCTCTTGGCTCCACGAGCAGTACTTC. Encoded protein: CASTETQGSWLHEQYF.

The rearrangement links TRBV20-1 to TRBJ2-7; D uncertain. From germline, CDR1 is DFQATT and CDR2 SNEGSKA (reference sequence). The CDR3 spans 11 residues. Trimming stripped 4 bases from V and 5 bases from J, with 9 bases between. The CDR3 DNA reads TGCAGTGCTAACGAAGTCGACGAGCAGTACTTC. Its protein product is CSANEVDEQYF.

This clone was picked up a small number of times. J is TRBJ2-1 and V is TRBV29-1, with D possibly matching TRBD1 (6 bases). Trimming pared 4 bases from V and 5 bases from J, leaving 15 bases between. This CDR3 comprises 14 residues. The germline CDR1 and CDR2 sequences are SQVTM and ANQGSEA. This CDR3 reads CSVVTQGWDNEQFF. CDR3 nucleotide sequence: TGCAGCGTTGTGACGCAGGGGTGGGACAATGAGCAGTTCTTC.

V gene TRBV7-9 combines with J gene TRBJ1-1; D remains unclear. The CDR3 covers 12 residues. Germline V gene sequence: CDR1 SEHNR, CDR2 FQNEAQ (reference sequence). V gave up 5 bases and J gave up 8 bases, with 12 bases separating them. The chain's CDR3 is CASSPPLVEAFF. The CDR3 DNA is TGTGCCAGCAGCCCCCCCCTGGTAGAAGCTTTCTTT. The full variable domain, completed using reference TRBV7-9 and TRBJ1-1, is DTGVSQNPRHKITKRGQNVTFRCDPISEHNRLYWYRQTLGQGPEFLTYFQNEAQLEKSRLLSDRFSAERPKGSFSTLEIQRTEQGDSAMYLCASSPPLVEAFFGQGTRLTVV.

The V gene is TRBV29-1, the J gene TRBJ2-5; D is uncertain. CDR3 size: 12 residues. Between the trimmed V and J ends, which lost 1 base and 7 bases, there was a span of 10 bases. The germline V gene encodes CDR1 SQVTM and CDR2 ANQGSEA. The CDR3 here is CSVEGNTGTQYF. The CDR3 DNA reads as TGCAGCGTTGAAGGGAACACGGGGACCCAGTACTTC.

The chain couples TRBV29-1 to TRBJ1-2; TRBD1 is a possible D gene (6 bases). There are 12 residues in the CDR3. Trimming removed 5 bases from V and 3 bases from J, with 10 bases in between. Germline V gene sequence: CDR1 SQVTM, CDR2 ANQGSEA. The CDR3 nucleotides read TGCAGCGTTCCCACAGGGTACTATGGCTACACCTTC. This sequence encodes CSVPTGYYGYTF.

This rearrangement joins TRBV7-8 to TRBJ2-7, with D possibly matching TRBD2 (5 bases). In germline, CDR1 is SGHVS, CDR2 FQNEAQ. The CDR3 loop spans 14 amino acids. The V gene lost 2 bases and the J gene lost 0 bases, with 8 bases spanning the gap. CDR3 coding DNA: TGTGCCAGCAGCTTAACCGGGAACTCCTACGAGCAGTACTTC. It codes for CASSLTGNSYEQYF.

In its sample, this clone was seen a few times. The rearrangement joins TRBV7-9 to TRBJ2-7; D call uncertain. The CDR3 has 13 amino acids. Germline-derived CDR1 and CDR2 are SEHNR and FQNEAQ (reference sequence). Trimming left V 5 bases short and J 5 bases short, with 13 bases between. The CDR3 DNA reads as TGTGCCAGCAGCGCTCGACTTCTAGACGAGCAGTACTTC. This encodes CASSARLLDEQYF.

The CDR3 DNA reads TGTGCCAGCAGCCTGGAGTCGTGGCGCACAGATACGCAGTATTTT. It encodes CASSLESWRTDTQYF. The rearrangement joins TRBV7-9 to TRBJ2-3; D remains ambiguous. CDR1 is SEHNR, CDR2 FQNEAQ, per germline (reference sequence). V was shortened by 5 bases and J by 1 base, with 13 bases between the two germline ends. This CDR3 is 15 amino acids long.

The chain employs TRBV28 and TRBJ1-2, with D unclear. The V end was cut by 3 bases, the J end by 4 bases, with 18 bases between. CDR1 and CDR2 from the germline V gene are MDHEN and SYDVKM. This CDR3 has 16 residues. The CDR3 here is CASSLSIRTEGYGYTF. The CDR3 bases are TGTGCCAGCAGTTTGAGTATACGCACGGAAGGCTATGGCTACACCTTC.

The chain recombines TRBV9 with TRBJ1-2; D is possibly TRBD1 (6 bases). CDR1 is SGDLS and CDR2 is YYNGEE in the germline V gene. The CDR3 covers 13 residues. V was clipped by 0 bases and J by 3 bases, with 6 bases between them. The CDR3 DNA follows: TGTGCCAGCAGCGTAGGACAGGACTATGGCTACACCTTC. This encodes CASSVGQDYGYTF.

The rearrangement uses TRBV30 and TRBJ2-3; 10 nucleotides align to TRBD2. J lost 5 bases, V lost 2 bases, and 7 bases had no gene match. The germline gives CDR1 GTSNPN, CDR2 SVGIG (reference sequence). This CDR3 contains 15 residues. CDR3 amino acids: CAWSPAGGPGDTQYF. The CDR3 DNA reads TGTGCCTGGAGTCCAGCGGGGGGGCCGGGAGATACGCAGTATTTT.

The genes are TRBV7-2 and TRBJ2-2; TRBD2 aligns across 8 bases. This CDR3 spans 15 amino acids. Germline V gives CDR1 SGHTA, CDR2 FQGNSA. The junction had 9 bases not matched to a gene; V was cut back by 6 bases and J by 6 bases. DNA of the CDR3: TGTGCCAGCAGACCGGGACTAGTAGGGCCCGGGGAGCTGTTTTTT. Translation: CASRPGLVGPGELFF.

The chain uses TRBV7-2 and TRBJ1-6, with 10 bases lining up with TRBD1. This CDR3 has 16 amino acids. The germline V gene encodes CDR1 SGHTA and CDR2 FQGNSA. V trimming: 1 base; J trimming: 7 bases; junction bases outside the gene matches: 4. For the CDR3, the DNA is TGTGCCAGCAGCTTAGGACAGGGGGCAAACAATTCACCCCTCCACTTT. Translated, it gives CASSLGQGANNSPLHF.

This sequence joins TRBV4-3 and TRBJ1-6; 7 bases are a match to TRBD1. V shed 0 bases and J 7 bases; nucleotides not matched to a gene: 6. There are 16 residues in the CDR3. CDR1 and CDR2 from the germline V gene are LGHNA and YSLEER. The CDR3 DNA sequence: TGCGCCAGCAGCCAAGATTCCCAGGGGGAGAATTCACCCCTCCACTTT. It encodes CASSQDSQGENSPLHF.

This chain connects TRBV7-9 to TRBJ2-5, with D perhaps TRBD2 (5 bases). The CDR3 is 14 amino acids. CDR1 and CDR2 (germline): SEHNR, FQNEAQ (reference sequence). The ends were cut back, 2 bases at V and 2 bases at J, with 9 bases in the middle. CDR3 in amino acids: CASSLRTGQETQYF. CDR3 in DNA: TGTGCCAGCAGCTTACGGACGGGACAAGAGACCCAGTACTTC.

Details on this clone: Within the sample, other DNA sequences also encode this same CDR3. This sequence joins TRBV30 and TRBJ1-5, with D possibly being TRBD1 (5 bases). V dropped 3 bases and J dropped 5 bases, with 11 bases sitting between them. The CDR3 extends over 13 amino acids. The germline V gene encodes CDR1 GTSNPN and CDR2 SVGIG (reference sequence). CDR3 sequence (DNA): TGTGCCTGGAGCCCAACAGGAGATCAGCCCCAGCATTTT. Amino acid sequence: CAWSPTGDQPQHF. Complete variable domain (other parts from reference TRBV30 and TRBJ1-5): SQTIHQWPATLVQPVGSPLSLECTVEGTSNPNLYWYRQAAGRGLQLLFYSVGIGQISSEVPQNLSASRPQDRQFILSSKKLLLSDSGFYLCAWSPTGDQPQHFGDGTRLSIL.

A few counts support this clone. The rearrangement uses TRBV5-6 and TRBJ2-5, with TRBD1 as a possible D gene (6 bases). The CDR3 covers 15 residues. Germline loops: CDR1 SGHDT, CDR2 YYEEEE. Deletions cut 0 bases from V and 2 bases from J, with 11 bases between. The CDR3 reads CASSLAAGQQETQYF. The CDR3 DNA follows: TGTGCCAGCAGCTTGGCGGCAGGACAGCAAGAGACCCAGTACTTC.

J is TRBJ2-7 and V is TRBV5-4; 7 bases map to TRBD1. Per germline, CDR1 SGHNT and CDR2 YYREEE (reference sequence). V shed 4 bases, J shed 5 bases, and the junction held 6 bases outside the gene matches. CDR3 length equals 13 residues. CDR3 nucleotide sequence: TGTGCCAGCAGCGTGGGACAGTTCGACGAGCAGTACTTC. Its protein product is CASSVGQFDEQYF.

A few counts support this clone. V gene TRBV18 combines with J gene TRBJ2-7; D is undetermined. This CDR3 region has 12 residues. The germline V gene has CDR1 KGHSH and CDR2 LQKENI. V was shortened by 2 bases and J by 3 bases, with 5 bases between the two germline ends. The CDR3 region is CASSPGNYEQYF. The CDR3 DNA sequence: TGTGCCAGCTCACCAGGGAACTACGAGCAGTACTTC.

V gene TRBV7-2 combines with J gene TRBJ2-7; TRBD1 might be the D (6 bases). The CDR3 runs to 14 residues. Germline V lookup: CDR1 SGHTA, CDR2 FQGNSA. Between the trimmed V and J ends, which lost 5 bases and 4 bases, there was a span of 15 bases. The chain's CDR3 is CASSPARGSYEQYF. CDR3 bases: TGTGCCAGCAGCCCGGCTAGGGGGTCTTACGAGCAGTACTTC.

The rearrangement links TRBV29-1 to TRBJ1-1; unclear D gene. The CDR3 is 10 amino acids. V was clipped by 6 bases and J by 8 bases, with 10 bases between them. Looked up from germline, CDR1 is SQVTM and CDR2 is ANQGSEA. The CDR3 reads CSVPGYEAFF. Here the CDR3 DNA reads TGCAGCGTCCCGGGTTACGAAGCTTTCTTT.